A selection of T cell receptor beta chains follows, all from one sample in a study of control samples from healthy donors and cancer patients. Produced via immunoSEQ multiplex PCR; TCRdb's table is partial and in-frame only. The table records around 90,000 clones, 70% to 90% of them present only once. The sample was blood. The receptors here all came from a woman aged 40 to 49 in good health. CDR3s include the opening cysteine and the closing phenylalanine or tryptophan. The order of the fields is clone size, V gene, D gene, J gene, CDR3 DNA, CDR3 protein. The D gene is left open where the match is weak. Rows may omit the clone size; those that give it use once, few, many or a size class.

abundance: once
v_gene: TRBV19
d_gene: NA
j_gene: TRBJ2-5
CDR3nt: TGTGCCAGTAGTAGGGTTCAAGAGACCCAGTACTTC
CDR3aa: CASSRVQETQYF

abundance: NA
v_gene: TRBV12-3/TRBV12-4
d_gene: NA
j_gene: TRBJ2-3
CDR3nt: TGTGCCAGCAGTTTGATTAATACGCAGTATTTT
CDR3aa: CASSLINTQYF

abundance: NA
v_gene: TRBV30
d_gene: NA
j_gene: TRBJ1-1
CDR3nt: TGTGCCTGGAGTGTATCGGGGGGCACTGAAGCTTTCTTT
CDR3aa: CAWSVSGGTEAFF

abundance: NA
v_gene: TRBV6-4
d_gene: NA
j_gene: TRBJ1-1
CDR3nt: TGTGCCAGCAGTGACAGGGAGTGTGAAGCTTTCTTT
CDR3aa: CASSDRECEAFF

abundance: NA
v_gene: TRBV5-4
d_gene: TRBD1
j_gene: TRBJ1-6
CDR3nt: TGTGCCAGCAGCTTAAGGACAGGGGCTAATTCACCCCTCCACTTT
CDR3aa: CASSLRTGANSPLHF

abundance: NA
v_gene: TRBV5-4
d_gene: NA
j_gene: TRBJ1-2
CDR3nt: TGTGCCAGCAGCCGTGGAAACGGACAGAGCCTTTATGGCTACACCTTC
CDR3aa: CASSRGNGQSLYGYTF

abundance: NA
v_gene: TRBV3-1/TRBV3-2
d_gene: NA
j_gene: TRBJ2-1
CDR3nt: TGTGCCAGCAGCCTGGCCGCAGGGCCGGGGAATGAGCAGTTCTTC
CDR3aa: CASSLAAGPGNEQFF

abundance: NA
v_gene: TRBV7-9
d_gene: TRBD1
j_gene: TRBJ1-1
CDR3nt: TGTGCCAGCAGCCTGCGACAGGGGACTGAAGCTTTCTTT
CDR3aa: CASSLRQGTEAFF

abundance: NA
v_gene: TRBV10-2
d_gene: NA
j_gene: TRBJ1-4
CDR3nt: TGCGCCAGCAGTTTCTCAGGCGCCCCACTGAGGGAACTGTTTTTT
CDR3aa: CASSFSGAPLRELFF

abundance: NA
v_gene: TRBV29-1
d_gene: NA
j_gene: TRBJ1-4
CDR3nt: TGCAGCGTTGCGCACCCTAATGAAAAACTGTTTTTT
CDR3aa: CSVAHPNEKLFF

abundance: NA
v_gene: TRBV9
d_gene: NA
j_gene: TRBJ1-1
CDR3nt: TGTGCCAGCAGCGTAGAATCTCTGAACACTGAAGCTTTCTTT
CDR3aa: CASSVESLNTEAFF

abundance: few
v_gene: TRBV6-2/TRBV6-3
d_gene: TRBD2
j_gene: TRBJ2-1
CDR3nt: TGTGCCAGCAGTGATATAGCGGGGAAAATTTACAATGAGCAGTTCTTC
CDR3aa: CASSDIAGKIYNEQFF

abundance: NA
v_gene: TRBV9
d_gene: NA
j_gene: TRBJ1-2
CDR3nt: TGTGCCAGCAGCGTAGACATCTCCGGGGCGAACTATGGCTACACCTTC
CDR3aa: CASSVDISGANYGYTF

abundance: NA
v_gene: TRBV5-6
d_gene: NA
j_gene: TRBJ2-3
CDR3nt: TGTGCCAGCAGCTTCAGGGGCACAGATACGCAGTATTTT
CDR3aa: CASSFRGTDTQYF

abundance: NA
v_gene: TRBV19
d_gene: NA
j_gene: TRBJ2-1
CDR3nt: TGTGCCAGTAGTAGCCTACAGGCTTACAATGAGCAGTTCTTC
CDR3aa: CASSSLQAYNEQFF

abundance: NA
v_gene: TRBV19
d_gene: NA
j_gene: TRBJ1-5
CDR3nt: TGTGCCAGTAGCCCCCTAGGGGGAAATCAGCCCCAGCATTTT
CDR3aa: CASSPLGGNQPQHF

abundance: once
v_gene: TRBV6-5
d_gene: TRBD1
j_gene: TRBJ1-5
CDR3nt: TGTGCCAGCAAGACAGGACAGGCCGACGGGCCCCAGCATTTT
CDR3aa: CASKTGQADGPQHF

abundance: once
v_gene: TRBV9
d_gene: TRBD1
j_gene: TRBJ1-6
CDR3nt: TGTGCCAGCACGACAGGGCCTAGCTCCTATAATTCACCCCTCCACTTT
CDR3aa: CASTTGPSSYNSPLHF

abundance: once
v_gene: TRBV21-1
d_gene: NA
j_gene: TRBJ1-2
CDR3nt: TGTGCCAGCACGGGACTGGCCCAAGACACCTTC
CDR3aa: CASTGLAQDTF